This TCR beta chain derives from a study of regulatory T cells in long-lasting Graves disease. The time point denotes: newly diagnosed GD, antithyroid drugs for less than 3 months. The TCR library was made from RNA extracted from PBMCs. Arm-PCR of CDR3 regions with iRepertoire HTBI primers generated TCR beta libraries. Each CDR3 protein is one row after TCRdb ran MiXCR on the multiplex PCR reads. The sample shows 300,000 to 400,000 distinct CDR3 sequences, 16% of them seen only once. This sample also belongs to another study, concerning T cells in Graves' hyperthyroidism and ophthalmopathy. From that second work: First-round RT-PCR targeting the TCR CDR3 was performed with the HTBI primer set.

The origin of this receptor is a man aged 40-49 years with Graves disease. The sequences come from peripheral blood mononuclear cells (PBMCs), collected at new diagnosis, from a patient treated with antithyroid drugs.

The CDR3 nucleotides are TGTGCCAGCAGTTTCGTTCCGGGACAGGGCTCAGGGGGCTACACCTTC. Translating gives CASSFVPGQGSGGYTF. The chain employs TRBV12-3 or TRBV12-4 and TRBJ1-2; 9 bases align to TRBD1. The CDR3 contains 16 residues. J was trimmed by 8 bases and V by 3 bases; bases with no gene match: 13.